This TCR beta chain was documented in a study of shared clonotypes between healthy human individuals. The wider study: Plates per donor: three CD4 naive, three CD4 memory, two CD8 naive, one CD8 memory.

Sorted subsets were amplified in replicate PCRs using approximately 200 ng DNA, roughly 30,000 T cell genomes. Repertoires were generated with immunoSEQ multiplex PCR, while TCRdb's copy carries only in-frame clones and drops some. The repertoire has roughly 2 million clones, 95% of them found once; the top ten carry 0.1% to 0.15%. The CDR3 length is 14 residues. With 0 bases clipped from V and 15 bases from J, the junction kept 9 bases outside the gene matches. CDR1 is LGHNA, CDR2 YNFKEQ, per germline. Overall study findings and caveats: Clonotype sharing across several donors was observed for 5% to 6.5% of naive CD4 clonotypes.

On this clone: Its antigen is unidentified.

The sequence was obtained from a man younger than 35 in good health. Sequenced: naive CD4+ T cells sorted from blood. As for subset: CD45RA+ positively selected. This rearrangement joins TRBV4-2 to TRBJ2-4; 9 bases are a match to TRBD2. The CDR3 bases are TGTGCCAGCAGCCAAGACAGCGCGGGGGGGGTAGGGTACTTC. This gives the protein CASSQDSAGGVGYF.